This is a list of T cell receptor beta chains from one sample in a study of T cell responses to AZD1222 COVID-19 vaccine. Sequenced by immunoSEQ multiplex PCR; TCRdb stores in-frame clones only, minus some. The top ten clones hold 5% of a sample with around 100,000 clones, 93% of them seen once. Material: peripheral blood, obtained on day 0 of AZD1222 vaccination. All receptors derive from an adult in good health. Each CDR3 is given with its conserved first and last residue. D genes are given only for firm matches. Where a row states a size, it is once, few, many or the class of an expanded clone; other rows omit it.

size: .; D: .; V: TRBV6-2/TRBV6-3; J: TRBJ2-3; DNA: TGTGCCAGCAGTTACGAGGGGGATACGCAGTATTTT; CDR3: CASSYEGDTQYF
size: .; D: .; V: TRBV6-2/TRBV6-3; J: TRBJ1-4; DNA: TGTGCCAGCAGTGCCCCAGGGTTTCGATGGAAAAAACTGTTTTTT; CDR3: CASSAPGFRWKKLFF
size: .; D: TRBD1; V: TRBV19; J: TRBJ1-1; DNA: TGTGCCAGTAGTATTAGACAGGGGTCAGCTTTCTTT; CDR3: CASSIRQGSAFF
size: .; D: TRBD2; V: TRBV28; J: TRBJ2-7; DNA: TGTGCCAGCAGCGTCACTAGCGGGAGCGGATTGGACTTC; CDR3: CASSVTSGSGLDF
size: .; D: TRBD2; V: TRBV3-1/TRBV3-2; J: TRBJ2-1; DNA: TGTGCCAGCAGCCAAGTTAAACTAGCGGGAGGCCGGGGGCAGTTCTTC; CDR3: CASSQVKLAGGRGQFF
size: .; D: TRBD2; V: TRBV5-1; J: TRBJ2-2; DNA: TGCGCCAGCAGCCCGGGACTAGCGGGAGGGCGCACCGGGGAGCTGTTTTTT; CDR3: CASSPGLAGGRTGELFF
size: .; D: TRBD2; V: TRBV7-8; J: TRBJ2-1; DNA: TGTGCCAGCAGCATAGGGTCTGGCGGGAGTGGGTATGAGCAGTTCTTC; CDR3: CASSIGSGGSGYEQFF
size: .; D: .; V: TRBV6-5; J: TRBJ2-5; DNA: TGTGCCAGCCGCCGAACTTCCGCGGAGACCCAGTACTTC; CDR3: CASRRTSAETQYF
size: .; D: TRBD2; V: TRBV6-4; J: TRBJ2-1; DNA: TGTGCCAGCAGTGACTCGACGGGAGGTTACAATGAGCAGTTCTTC; CDR3: CASSDSTGGYNEQFF
size: .; D: TRBD1; V: TRBV2; J: TRBJ2-7; DNA: TGTGCCAGTGAAGGAGACAGGGGGGACGAGCAGTACTTC; CDR3: CASEGDRGDEQYF
size: .; D: .; V: TRBV6-2/TRBV6-3; J: TRBJ1-1; DNA: TGTGCCAGCAGTTACGGTGGGTCGATGAACACTGAAGCTTTCTTT; CDR3: CASSYGGSMNTEAFF
size: .; D: TRBD2; V: TRBV29-1; J: TRBJ2-1; DNA: TGCAGCGTCACACCTCTAGCGGGATCGTCCTACAATGAGCAGTTCTTC; CDR3: CSVTPLAGSSYNEQFF
size: .; D: TRBD1; V: TRBV19; J: TRBJ1-6; DNA: TGTGCCAGCGGTGAGGGGGCTAATGATTCACCCCTCCACTTT; CDR3: CASGEGANDSPLHF
size: once; D: .; V: TRBV5-1; J: TRBJ2-7; DNA: TGCGCCAGCAGCAGGTTAGACTCGAGCTCCTACGAGCAGTACTTC; CDR3: CASSRLDSSSYEQYF
size: .; D: TRBD1; V: TRBV29-1; J: TRBJ2-5; DNA: TGCAGCGTGGGGACAGTAAGGGGCACGGAGACCCAGTACTTC; CDR3: CSVGTVRGTETQYF
size: .; D: .; V: TRBV3-1/TRBV3-2; J: TRBJ2-7; DNA: TGTGCCAGCAGCCATCGGGACCGGGACGGCTCCTACGAGCAGTACTTC; CDR3: CASSHRDRDGSYEQYF
size: once; D: TRBD2; V: TRBV6-2/TRBV6-3; J: TRBJ2-1; DNA: TGTGCCAGCAGTCCCGGGACTAGTTCCAATGAGCAGTTCTTC; CDR3: CASSPGTSSNEQFF
size: .; D: TRBD1; V: TRBV28; J: TRBJ1-2; DNA: TGTGCCAGCAGAGCTCAGGGGGGGTATGGCTACACCTTC; CDR3: CASRAQGGYGYTF
size: .; D: .; V: TRBV18; J: TRBJ2-7; DNA: TGTGCCAGCTCACCCCCGGGCTCAGGACTCTACGAGCAGTACTTC; CDR3: CASSPPGSGLYEQYF
size: .; D: .; V: TRBV19; J: TRBJ1-5; DNA: TGTGCCAGTAGTATTGGCGGGTATGGGACCCAGCATTTT; CDR3: CASSIGGYGTQHF
size: .; D: TRBD1; V: TRBV5-6; J: TRBJ1-2; DNA: TGTGCCAGCAGCTACGTCCCGGGACAGGGCCCTGGCTACACCTTC; CDR3: CASSYVPGQGPGYTF
size: .; D: .; V: TRBV19; J: TRBJ1-5; DNA: TGTGCCAGTAGTACCTTGGAGGACAGCAATCAGCCCCAGCATTTT; CDR3: CASSTLEDSNQPQHF
size: .; D: TRBD2; V: TRBV11-3; J: TRBJ2-4; DNA: TGTGCCAGCAGCCCGCTCGGGCGGGAGGTAAACATTCAGTACTTC; CDR3: CASSPLGREVNIQYF